These 30 T cell receptor beta chains originate from one sample sequenced in a study of regulatory T cells in long-lasting Graves disease. Time point given: newly diagnosed GD, antithyroid drugs for less than 3 months. PBMC RNA was the source of the TCR library. Construction of the TCR beta libraries employed iRepertoire HTBI primers in conjunction with Arm-PCR of CDR3 regions. TCRdb reprocessed the multiplex PCR reads via MiXCR and lists one record per CDR3 protein. The sample lists some 450,000 distinct CDR3 sequences, about 16% seen once, with 9.5% to 12% in the top ten. These same records also appear under a second study, on T cells in Graves' hyperthyroidism and ophthalmopathy.

Here the sequenced sample was peripheral blood mononuclear cells (PBMCs), taken at new diagnosis, from a patient treated with antithyroid drugs. These receptors came from a woman aged 25-40 years with Graves disease.

This clonotype was counted at least ten times. The chain has TRBV11-2 and TRBJ1-1; D call uncertain. From germline, CDR1 is SGHAT and CDR2 FQNNGV. V lost 5 bases and J lost 1, with 11 bases in between. The CDR3 has 14 residues. CDR3: CASSPVTENTEAFF. CDR3 DNA: TGTGCCAGCAGCCCGGTTACGGAGAACACTGAAGCTTTCTTT. Using reference TRBV11-2 and TRBJ1-1 for the parts outside the CDR3, the full variable domain is EAGVAQSPRYKIIEKRQSVAFWCNPISGHATLYWYQQILGQGPKLLIQFQNNGVVDDSQLPKDRFSAERLKGVDSTLKIQPAKLEDSAVYLCASSPVTENTEAFFGQGTRLTVV.

This clonotype was recorded at least ten times. The chain combines TRBV29-1 with TRBJ2-1, with 11 bases matching TRBD2. This CDR3 contains 14 residues. CDR1 and CDR2 (germline): SQVTM, ANQGSEA. Trimming cost V 5 bases and J 3 bases; bases outside gene matches: 3. The CDR3 protein is CSVMGTSGYNEQFF. The CDR3 nucleotides are TGCAGCGTTATGGGGACTAGCGGCTACAATGAGCAGTTCTTC.

This clonotype has ten or more counts. The chain uses TRBV6-6 and TRBJ1-4, with D uncertain. V was pared by 0 bases and J by 8 bases, with 19 bases between. This CDR3 is built from 17 residues. CDR1 and CDR2 from the germline V gene are MNHNY and SVGAGI (reference sequence). CDR3 loop: CASSYSEGLRGGEKLFF. CDR3 in DNA: TGTGCCAGCAGTTACTCGGAAGGTCTCCGTGGAGGGGAAAAACTGTTTTTT.

This clonotype was picked up a small number of times. This sequence joins TRBV13 and TRBJ2-1, with D perhaps matching TRBD2 (6 bases). V lost 6 bases to trimming and J lost 8 bases, with 17 bases between them. The CDR3 length is 14 residues. Germline assignment: CDR1 PRHDT and CDR2 FYEKMQ (reference sequence). This chain's CDR3 is CASSTGGTGDEQFF. The CDR3 DNA reads as TGTGCCAGCAGTACAGGAGGGACGGGGGATGAGCAGTTCTTC.

Only a few counts were recorded for this clonotype. J is TRBJ2-5 and V is TRBV4-1, with no clear D. CDR3 length equals 14 residues. V was cut by 2 bases and J by 2 bases, with 9 bases left in between. CDR1 is MGHRA and CDR2 is YSYEKL in the germline V gene. As DNA, the CDR3 is TGCGCCAGCAGCCAAAGTTGGGGACAAGAGACCCAGTACTTC. This gives the protein CASSQSWGQETQYF.

The chain carries TRBV4-2 and TRBJ2-7; D is undetermined. The CDR3 is 14 amino acids. V gave up 0 bases and J gave up 0 bases, with 6 bases separating them. The germline gives CDR1 LGHNA, CDR2 YNFKEQ. The DNA for the CDR3 is TGTGCCAGCAGCCAAGAGGCAGGCTCCTACGAGCAGTACTTC. Protein: CASSQEAGSYEQYF.

This clonotype was seen many times. The V call is TRBV7-9, the J call TRBJ2-1; 10 nucleotides align to TRBD2. Trimming took 7 bases from V and 10 from J; bases not matched to a gene: 16. This CDR3 is 16 amino acids long. CDR1 SEHNR and CDR2 FQNEAQ come from the germline V gene (reference sequence). The CDR3 loop reads CASIPSVSGRAGEQFF. Written as DNA, the CDR3 is TGTGCCAGCATCCCCTCAGTAAGCGGGAGGGCAGGGGAGCAGTTCTTC.

This clonotype has at least ten counts. This chain joins TRBV28 and TRBJ1-2, with D unresolved. The V gene's germline CDR1 is MDHEN and CDR2 SYDVKM. The CDR3 spans 15 residues. Trimming removed 10 bases from V and 7 bases from J, with 25 bases in between. The CDR3 region is CATTAALHLSAGYTF. DNA of the CDR3: TGTGCCACTACCGCGGCCCTACACCTGTCGGCTGGCTACACCTTC.

This clonotype was picked up many times. The chain links TRBV29-1 to TRBJ2-1; 7 positions agree with TRBD1. The CDR3 is made up of 15 amino acids. Unmatched junction bases numbered 13, after V lost 7 bases and J lost 4 bases. Germline V lookup: CDR1 SQVTM, CDR2 ANQGSEA. Here the CDR3 reads CSALDRDRSYNEQFF. The CDR3 DNA reads TGCAGCGCCCTAGACCGGGACAGATCTTACAATGAGCAGTTCTTC.

This clonotype appeared a few times. The chain employs TRBV20-1 and TRBJ2-1, with 9 bases matching TRBD1. V shed 3 bases and J 8 bases; nucleotides not matched to a gene: 5. The germline V gene has CDR1 DFQATT and CDR2 SNEGSKA (reference sequence). The length of the CDR3 is 13 residues. The CDR3 loop is CSASLGQGDEQFF. Here the CDR3 DNA reads TGCAGTGCTAGTCTGGGACAGGGTGATGAGCAGTTCTTC.

The chain recombines TRBV7-2 with TRBJ1-2, with 9 bases fitting TRBD1. This CDR3 has 15 amino acids. J was trimmed by 5 bases and V by 1 base; bases with no gene match: 5. Germline V CDR1 and CDR2: SGHTA, FQGNSA. CDR3: CASSLVGGTGYGYTF. CDR3 DNA sequence: TGTGCCAGCAGCTTAGTGGGTGGGACAGGGTATGGCTACACCTTC.

This clonotype appeared once. As the CDR3 is not closed by the conserved phenylalanine or tryptophan, this likely results from a read error. The chain recombines TRBV3-1 with TRBJ1-1; unclear D gene. The germline V gene encodes CDR1 LGHDT and CDR2 YNNKEL (reference sequence). The CDR3 extends over 14 amino acids. CDR3 residues: CASSQAGGSTEAFS. The CDR3 nucleotides read TGTGCCAGCAGCCAAGCAGGTGGGAGCACTGAGGCTTTCTCT.

The chain combines TRBV20-1 with TRBJ2-7; 10 positions agree with TRBD1. The ends lost 4 bases at V and 2 bases at J; junction bases unmatched: 8. The CDR3 contains 15 residues. The V gene's germline CDR1 is DFQATT and CDR2 SNEGSKA (reference sequence). CDR3 residues: CSATTGTGATYEQYF. As DNA, the CDR3 is TGCAGTGCTACTACTGGGACAGGGGCTACCTACGAGCAGTACTTC.

This clonotype has just a few counts. The chain's CDR3 is CASSLVGTSGSYEQYF. As DNA, the CDR3 is TGCGCCAGCAGCCTTGTCGGGACTAGCGGGAGCTACGAGCAGTACTTC. This chain uses TRBV5-1 with TRBJ2-7, with 14 positions matching TRBD2. The V gene's germline CDR1 is SGHRS and CDR2 YFSETQ. With 4 bases clipped from V and 3 bases from J, the junction kept 6 bases outside the gene matches. The CDR3 is 16 amino acids.

The chain combines TRBV13 with TRBJ1-4, with D maybe TRBD1 (6 bases). This CDR3 has 15 residues. Trimming removed 5 bases from V and 7 bases from J, with 17 bases in between. Germline CDR1 reads PRHDT; CDR2 reads FYEKMQ (reference sequence). The CDR3 DNA reads TGTGCCAGCAGCGGATCAGGGGATGAACGTGAAAAACTGTTTTTT. This codes for CASSGSGDEREKLFF.

This clonotype was detected many times. The J gene is TRBJ1-1, the V gene TRBV11-1, with TRBD1 identical over 7 bases. V trimming: 4 bases; J trimming: 7 bases; junction bases outside the gene matches: 3. CDR3 length: 12 amino acids. Germline V gene sequence: CDR1 SGHAT, CDR2 FQDESV (reference sequence). The CDR3 DNA is TGTGCCAGCAGCTCTCGGACAGGTGAAGCTTTCTTT. Protein sequence: CASSSRTGEAFF.

The rearrangement links TRBV6-1 to TRBJ2-5, with D possibly TRBD1 on 6 matching bases. The CDR3 is made up of 14 amino acids. Germline V lookup: CDR1 MNHNS, CDR2 SASEGT. V shed 6 bases and J shed 3 bases, with 14 bases lying between them. The CDR3 here is CASRAFRDKETQYF. CDR3 nucleotides: TGTGCCAGCAGGGCGTTTAGGGACAAAGAGACCCAGTACTTC.

The genes are TRBV5-1 and TRBJ1-5; D unresolved. Germline V gene sequence: CDR1 SGHRS, CDR2 YFSETQ. This CDR3 region has 14 residues. V was pared by 6 bases and J by 4 bases, with 14 bases between. In DNA form, the CDR3 reads TGCGCCAGCATCCTTCTCAGCAAGAATCAGCCCCAGCATTTT. It yields the protein CASILLSKNQPQHF.

This clonotype occurred many times. V usage is TRBV28 and J usage is TRBJ1-5, with 7 bases that match TRBD1. The ends lost 9 bases at V and 0 bases at J; junction bases unmatched: 11. CDR1 is MDHEN and CDR2 is SYDVKM in the germline V gene. This CDR3 region has 16 residues. As DNA, the CDR3 is TGTGCCAGTCTTCAGGGGGTAAGATATAGCAATCAGCCCCAGCATTTT. Protein sequence: CASLQGVRYSNQPQHF.

This clonotype occurred many times. The chain joins TRBV15 to TRBJ1-2; D is unresolved. The CDR3 extends over 15 amino acids. V was trimmed by 1 base and J by 2 bases, leaving 11 bases between them. CDR1 and CDR2 (germline): LNHNV, YYDKDF (reference sequence). This CDR3 is CATSRGEGVNYGYTF. The CDR3 bases are TGTGCCACCAGCAGAGGAGAGGGAGTAAACTATGGCTACACCTTC.

In this sample, this clonotype turned up a few times. The chain joins TRBV20-1 to TRBJ2-1; D remains ambiguous. The CDR3 contains 14 residues. The V gene's germline CDR1 is DFQATT and CDR2 SNEGSKA (reference sequence). V was pared by 6 bases and J by 1 base, with 13 bases between. The CDR3 protein is CSALTRRSYNEQFF. The CDR3 DNA reads TGCAGTGCACTGACCCGTCGGTCCTACAATGAGCAGTTCTTC.

This clonotype was recorded once. The chain employs TRBV28 and TRBJ2-5, with no clear D. Per the germline V gene, CDR1 is MDHEN and CDR2 is SYDVKM. With 3 bases removed from V and 5 bases from J, the gap between germline ends came to 10 bases. The CDR3 consists of 13 residues. CDR3 sequence reads: CASSFQVWETQYF. The CDR3 nucleotides read TGTGCCAGCAGTTTTCAGGTTTGGGAGACCCAGTACTTC.

The sample holds many counts of this clonotype. This chain uses TRBV7-9 with TRBJ1-4; TRBD1 aligns across 9 bases. V trimming: 5 bases; J trimming: 3 bases; junction bases outside the gene matches: 10. The germline V gene has CDR1 SEHNR and CDR2 FQNEAQ (reference sequence). The CDR3 loop spans 17 amino acids. CDR3 DNA: TGTGCCAGCAGCAAGGGACAGGGACAGGTGTCTAATGAAAAACTGTTTTTT. This encodes CASSKGQGQVSNEKLFF.

This rearrangement joins TRBV20-1 to TRBJ2-5; 9 nucleotides match TRBD2. V trimming: 4 bases; J trimming: 5 bases; junction bases outside the gene matches: 8. This CDR3 is built from 14 residues. Germline V gene data show CDR1 as DFQATT and CDR2 as SNEGSKA (reference sequence). CDR3 sequence: CSANPGLAEETQYF. Written as DNA, the CDR3 is TGCAGTGCTAACCCGGGACTAGCAGAGGAGACCCAGTACTTC.

Ten or more counts support this clonotype. The CDR3 DNA sequence: TGCAGTGCGCCCTCTAGGGCTAGCGGCACAGATACGCAGTATTTT. Its translation is CSAPSRASGTDTQYF. V is TRBV20-1 and J is TRBJ2-3; possibly TRBD2 for D (6 bases). This CDR3 has 15 residues. Trimming stripped 6 bases from V and 1 base from J, with 17 bases between. The germline V gene encodes CDR1 DFQATT and CDR2 SNEGSKA (reference sequence).

This clonotype was seen ten or more times. At one end, the junction sequence differs from germline, possibly due to a read error. The gene calls are TRBV13 and TRBJ2-7; D remains unclear. Germline-derived CDR1 and CDR2 are PRHDT and FYEKMQ (reference sequence). The CDR3 runs to 11 residues. CDR3 region: CASSLGPRRHF. The CDR3 nucleotides read TGTGCCAGCAGCTTAGGGCCCCGTCGCCACTTC.

This chain joins TRBV20-1 and TRBJ2-1; 10 positions match TRBD2. This CDR3 is built from 17 residues. V dropped 5 bases and J dropped 2; count of bases not matched to a gene: 12. Per the germline V gene, CDR1 is DFQATT and CDR2 is SNEGSKA (reference sequence). For the CDR3, the DNA is TGCAGTGCTGAGGGAGGGCTAGCGGGAGCCCCCTACAATGAGCAGTTCTTC. It yields the protein CSAEGGLAGAPYNEQFF.

This clonotype was observed many times. The chain carries TRBV12-3 or TRBV12-4 and TRBJ2-1; TRBD2 matches 11 bases. The CDR3 loop spans 14 amino acids. The V gene end was trimmed by 5 bases and the J gene end by 10 bases; junction bases not matched to a gene: 7. The DNA for the CDR3 is TGTGCCAGCAGTACCCGGACTAGCGGGCCGGAGCAGTTCTTC. Its translation: CASSTRTSGPEQFF.

This clonotype was observed many times. V is TRBV18 and J is TRBJ2-5; 10 nucleotides agree with TRBD2. The CDR3 is 15 residues long. CDR1 and CDR2 (germline): KGHSH, LQKENI. V shed 6 bases and J 0 bases; nucleotides not matched to a gene: 4. The CDR3 here is CASSGGTSDQETQYF. The CDR3 DNA reads as TGTGCCAGCTCCGGGGGGACTAGCGACCAAGAGACCCAGTACTTC.

This CDR3 reads CASSVEKGGGGETQYF. DNA of the CDR3: TGTGCCAGCAGCGTTGAGAAAGGGGGAGGAGGAGAGACCCAGTACTTC. This chain joins TRBV9 and TRBJ2-5; TRBD1 or TRBD2 may be the D gene (6 bases each). Germline CDR1 reads SGDLS; CDR2 reads YYNGEE. This CDR3 contains 16 residues. The germline V and J ends were trimmed by 2 bases and 4 bases, with 18 bases remaining between them.